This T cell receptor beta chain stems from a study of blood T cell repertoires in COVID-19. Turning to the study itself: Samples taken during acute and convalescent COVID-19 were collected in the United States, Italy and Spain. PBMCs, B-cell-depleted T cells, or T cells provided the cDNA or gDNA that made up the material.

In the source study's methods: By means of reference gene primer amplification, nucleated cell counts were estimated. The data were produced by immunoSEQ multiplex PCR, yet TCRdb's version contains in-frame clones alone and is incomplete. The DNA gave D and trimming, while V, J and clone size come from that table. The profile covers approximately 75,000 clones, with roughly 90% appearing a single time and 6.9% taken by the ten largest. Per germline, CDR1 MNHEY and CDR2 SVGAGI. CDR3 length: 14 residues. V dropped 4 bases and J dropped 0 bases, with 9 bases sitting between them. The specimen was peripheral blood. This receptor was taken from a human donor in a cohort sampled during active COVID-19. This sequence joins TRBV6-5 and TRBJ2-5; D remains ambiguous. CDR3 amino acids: CASSSRLYQETQYF. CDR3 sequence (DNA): TGTGCCAGCAGTTCCCGACTGTACCAAGAGACCCAGTACTTC.